This TCR beta chain derives from a study of blood T cell repertoires in COVID-19. Turning to the study itself: The study drew acute and convalescent COVID-19 samples from the United States, Italy and Spain.

Germline V gene sequence: CDR1 SGHNT, CDR2 YYREEE (reference sequence). V gave up 0 bases and J gave up 3 bases, with 11 bases separating them. The CDR3 loop spans 15 amino acids. Methods used by the authors: Reference gene primer amplification gave estimated nucleated cell counts. TCRdb's copy holds only in-frame clones and misses some; the assay was immunoSEQ multiplex PCR. V and J calls and clone size are those listed in that table; D and trimming were worked out from the DNA. Here the sample spans about 200,000 clones, around 83% being singletons. The source of this sequence is a human donor in a cohort sampled during active COVID-19. Input material: peripheral blood. The chain combines TRBV5-4 with TRBJ2-3; tentatively, D is TRBD2 (6 bases). CDR3 in amino acids: CASSLAGVMTDTQYF. The CDR3 DNA reads TGTGCCAGCAGCTTGGCGGGGGTAATGACAGATACGCAGTATTTT. Combining the CDR3 with reference TRBV5-4 and TRBJ2-3 gives the whole variable domain ETGVTQSPTHLIKTRGQQVTLRCSSQSGHNTVSWYQQALGQGPQFIFQYYREEENGRGNFPPRFSGLQFPNYSSELNVNALELDDSALYLCASSLAGVMTDTQYFGPGTRLTVL.